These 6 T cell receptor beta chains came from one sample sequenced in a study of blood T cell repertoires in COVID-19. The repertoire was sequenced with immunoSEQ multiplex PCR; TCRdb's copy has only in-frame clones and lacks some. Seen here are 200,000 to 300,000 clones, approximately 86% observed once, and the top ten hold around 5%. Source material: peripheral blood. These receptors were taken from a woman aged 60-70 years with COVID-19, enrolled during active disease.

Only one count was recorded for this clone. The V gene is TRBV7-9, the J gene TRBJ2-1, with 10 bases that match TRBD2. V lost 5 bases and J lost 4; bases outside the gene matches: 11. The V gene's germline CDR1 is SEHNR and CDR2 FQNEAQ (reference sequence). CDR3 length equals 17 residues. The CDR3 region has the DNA TGTGCCAGCAGCGGGGGTAGCGATAGCGGGAGGTACAATGAGCAGTTCTTC. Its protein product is CASSGGSDSGRYNEQFF.

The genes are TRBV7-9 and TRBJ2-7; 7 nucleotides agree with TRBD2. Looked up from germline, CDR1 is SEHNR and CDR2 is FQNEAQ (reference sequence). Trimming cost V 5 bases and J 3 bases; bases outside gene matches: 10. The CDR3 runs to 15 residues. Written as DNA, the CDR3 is TGTGCCAGCAGCGCCACCCCGGGAGGCTACTACGAGCAGTACTTC. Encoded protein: CASSATPGGYYEQYF.

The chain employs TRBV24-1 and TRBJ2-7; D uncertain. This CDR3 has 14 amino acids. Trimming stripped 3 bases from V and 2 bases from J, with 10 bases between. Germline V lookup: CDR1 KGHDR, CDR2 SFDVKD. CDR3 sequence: CATSDPLLPYEQYF. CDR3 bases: TGTGCCACCAGTGATCCCCTTCTACCCTACGAGCAGTACTTC.

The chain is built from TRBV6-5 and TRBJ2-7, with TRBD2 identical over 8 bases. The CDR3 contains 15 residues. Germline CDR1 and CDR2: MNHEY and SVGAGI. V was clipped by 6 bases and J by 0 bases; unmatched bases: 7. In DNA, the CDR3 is TGTGCCAGCAGCCAACTAGCGGTAAGCTCCTACGAGCAGTACTTC. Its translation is CASSQLAVSSYEQYF.

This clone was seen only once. The CDR3 DNA reads as TGTGCCAGTAGGATTCCGGGCTCTGGAAACACCATATATTTT. It is translated as CASRIPGSGNTIYF. J is TRBJ1-3 and V is TRBV19; the D is unclear. V gave up 6 bases and J gave up 0 bases, with 9 bases separating them. Germline loops: CDR1 LNHDA, CDR2 SQIVND (reference sequence). The CDR3 has 14 amino acids.

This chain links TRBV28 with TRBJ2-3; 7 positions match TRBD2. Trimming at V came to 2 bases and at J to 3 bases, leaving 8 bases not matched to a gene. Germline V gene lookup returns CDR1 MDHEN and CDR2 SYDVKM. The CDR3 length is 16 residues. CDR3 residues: CASSLAAGVRTDTQYF. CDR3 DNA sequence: TGTGCCAGCAGTTTAGCGGCGGGAGTGAGAACAGATACGCAGTATTTT.